This TCR beta chain was obtained from a study of T cell changes during pregnancy in multiple sclerosis. Produced via immunoSEQ multiplex PCR; TCRdb's table is partial and in-frame only. The sample records 65,000 to 95,000 clones, around 91% being singletons. Germline V gene data show CDR1 as SGHTS and CDR2 as YDEGEE. The CDR3 spans 13 residues. Between the trimmed V and J ends, which lost 4 bases and 7 bases, there was a span of 15 bases. Source: peripheral blood, taken before pregnancy. The chain uses TRBV5-8 and TRBJ2-7; D is uncertain. The source is a female donor with multiple sclerosis, enrolled in a pregnancy study. DNA for the CDR3: TGTGCCAGCAGCCTCGGTATCACCTTGGAGCAGTACTTC. Its translation: CASSLGITLEQYF.